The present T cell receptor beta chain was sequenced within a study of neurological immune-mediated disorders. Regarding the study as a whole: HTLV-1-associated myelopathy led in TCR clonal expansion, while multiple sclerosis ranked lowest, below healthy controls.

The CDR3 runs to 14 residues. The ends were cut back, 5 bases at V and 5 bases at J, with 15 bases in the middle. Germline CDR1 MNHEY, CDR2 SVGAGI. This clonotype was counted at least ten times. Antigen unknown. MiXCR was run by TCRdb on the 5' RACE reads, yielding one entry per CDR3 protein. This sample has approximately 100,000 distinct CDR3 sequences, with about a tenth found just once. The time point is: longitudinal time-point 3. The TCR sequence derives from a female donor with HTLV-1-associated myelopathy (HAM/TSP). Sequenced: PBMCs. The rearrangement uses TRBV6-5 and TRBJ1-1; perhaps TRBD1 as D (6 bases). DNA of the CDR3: TGTGCCAGCAGTCCACAGGGTGGGTGGACTGAAGCTTTCTTT. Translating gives CASSPQGGWTEAFF.